The TCR beta chain described here comes from a study of cytomegalovirus exposure and HLA in healthy donors. This CDR3 is 14 amino acids long. Germline V gene data show CDR1 as SGHRS and CDR2 as YFSETQ. Trimming cost V 6 bases and J 8 bases, with 18 bases left between them. The study ran its PCR with 60 Vbeta and 13 Jbeta primers. Original processing notes: A follow-up analysis tallied 60 million to 85 million unique TCR beta chains, some 11 million shared. Method: immunoSEQ multiplex PCR; TCRdb's copy keeps in-frame clones and lacks some. That table supplies the V and J calls and clone size; D and trimming were determined from the DNA. The sample yields some 140,000 clones, over 65% seen once. A word on this clone: Antigen unknown.

Study-level findings and limits: In vitro data verified a few CMV-associated chains as specific for CMV antigens.

The sequencing sample was made of PBMCs. The TCR sequence derives from a woman aged 40 to 50 in good health and CMV-seronegative. The chain links TRBV5-1 to TRBJ2-1; D is perhaps TRBD1 (5 bases). The DNA of the CDR3 is TGCGCCAGCAAGGGGCAGGGTTCACGGGATGAGCAGTTCTTC. It yields the protein CASKGQGSRDEQFF.